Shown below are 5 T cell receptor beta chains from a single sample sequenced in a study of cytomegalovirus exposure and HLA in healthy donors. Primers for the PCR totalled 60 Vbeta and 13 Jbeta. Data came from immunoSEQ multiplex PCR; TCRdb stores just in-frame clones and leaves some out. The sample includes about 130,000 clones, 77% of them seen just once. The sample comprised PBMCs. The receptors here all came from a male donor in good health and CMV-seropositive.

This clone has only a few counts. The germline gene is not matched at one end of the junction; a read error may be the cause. CDR3 region: CASSSQSSGANGLTF. CDR3 DNA sequence: TGTGCCAGCAGCTCGCAAAGCTCTGGGGCCAACGGCCTGACTTTC. The rearrangement uses TRBV7-7 and TRBJ2-6; D is perhaps TRBD1 (5 bases). The CDR3 contains 15 residues. Per the germline V gene, CDR1 is SSHAT and CDR2 is FNYEAQ (reference sequence).

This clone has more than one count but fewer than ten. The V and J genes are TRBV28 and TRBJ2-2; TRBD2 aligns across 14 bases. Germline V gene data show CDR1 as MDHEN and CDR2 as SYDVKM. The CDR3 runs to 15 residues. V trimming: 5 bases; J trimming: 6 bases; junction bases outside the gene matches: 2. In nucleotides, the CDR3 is TGTGCCAGCAGTCGGACTAGCGGGAGGCCCGGGGAGCTGTTTTTT. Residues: CASSRTSGRPGELFF.

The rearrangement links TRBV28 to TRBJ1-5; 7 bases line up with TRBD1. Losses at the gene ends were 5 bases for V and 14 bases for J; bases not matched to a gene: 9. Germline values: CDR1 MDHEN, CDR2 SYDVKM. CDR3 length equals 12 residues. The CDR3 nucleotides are TGTGCCAGCAGTGATTACAGGGGAAAAGAGCATTTT. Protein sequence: CASSDYRGKEHF.

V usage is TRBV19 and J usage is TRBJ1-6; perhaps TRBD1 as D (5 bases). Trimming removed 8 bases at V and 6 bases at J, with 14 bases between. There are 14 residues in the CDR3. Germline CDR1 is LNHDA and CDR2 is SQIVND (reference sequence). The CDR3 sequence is CASWGGLPNSPLHF. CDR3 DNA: TGTGCCAGTTGGGGGGGTCTCCCTAATTCACCCCTCCACTTT.

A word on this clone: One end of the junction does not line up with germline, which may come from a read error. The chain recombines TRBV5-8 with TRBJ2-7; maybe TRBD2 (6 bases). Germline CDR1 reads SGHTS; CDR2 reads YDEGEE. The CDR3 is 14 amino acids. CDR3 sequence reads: CASSSAGPNYGQYF. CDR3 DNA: TGTGCCAGCAGCTCCGCGGGACCAAACTACGGGCAGTACTTC.